The 32 T cell receptor beta chains in this list originate from one sample, sequenced in a study of control samples from healthy donors and cancer patients (TCRdb year 2020). The library was prepared using the immunoSEQ multiplex PCR assay. TCRdb took over this immuneACCESS table, retaining in-frame rearrangements with V and J assigned. Such tables are incomplete; in checked studies, under half of the missing clones stem from an unresolved V gene, and the remainder is unexplained. The sample yields roughly 120,000 clones; around 90% were counted once. The ten top clones hold almost 40% of the sample. Material: blood. The receptors were sampled from a man aged 50 to 60 in good health.

The rearrangement links TRBV7-2 to TRBJ2-2, with TRBD2 matching over 8 bases. The CDR3 loop spans 15 amino acids. V was clipped by 2 bases and J by 7 bases; unmatched bases: 6. Per the germline V gene, CDR1 is SGHTA and CDR2 is FQGNSA. In nucleotides, the CDR3 is TGTGCCAGCAGCTTAATCGGGGGGGGGAGCGGGGAGCTGTTTTTT. Residues: CASSLIGGGSGELFF.

V is TRBV30 and J is TRBJ2-3, with TRBD2 as a possible D gene (6 bases). CDR1 and CDR2 from the germline V gene are GTSNPN and SVGIG (reference sequence). Trimming left V 5 bases short and J 3 bases short, with 9 bases between. The CDR3 is 12 amino acids. The DNA for the CDR3 is TGTGCCTGGGGGGGGTATACAGATACGCAGTATTTT. Protein: CAWGGYTDTQYF. Complete variable domain (other parts from reference TRBV30 and TRBJ2-3): SQTIHQWPATLVQPVGSPLSLECTVEGTSNPNLYWYRQAAGRGLQLLFYSVGIGQISSEVPQNLSASRPQDRQFILSSKKLLLSDSGFYLCAWGGYTDTQYFGPGTRLTVL.

CDR3 region: CAWNPLGLRNQPQHF. Written as DNA, the CDR3 is TGTGCCTGGAACCCATTAGGGCTGCGCAATCAGCCCCAGCATTTT. V usage is TRBV30 and J usage is TRBJ1-5; D gene unclear. The CDR3 runs to 15 residues. Germline loops: CDR1 GTSNPN, CDR2 SVGIG (reference sequence). V lost 4 bases and J 2 bases, leaving 15 bases between the germline ends.

The rearrangement links TRBV12-3 or TRBV12-4 to TRBJ1-5, with D possibly TRBD1 on 5 matching bases. V lost 7 bases, J lost 5 bases, and 9 bases lay in between. The CDR3 extends over 12 amino acids. The CDR3 is CASKRGDQPQHF. The CDR3 nucleotides read TGTGCCAGCAAGAGGGGTGATCAGCCCCAGCATTTT.

The J gene is TRBJ2-4, the V gene TRBV19, with D perhaps matching TRBD1 or TRBD2 (6 bases each). The CDR3 sequence is 15 residues long. Germline V gene sequence: CDR1 LNHDA, CDR2 SQIVND (reference sequence). V lost 1 base and J 2 bases, leaving 9 bases between the germline ends. DNA of the CDR3: TGTGCCAGTAGTATAGGAGGGGGGACCAAAAACATTCAGTACTTC. Encoded protein: CASSIGGGTKNIQYF.

This rearrangement joins TRBV10-3 to TRBJ2-7, with 8 bases fitting TRBD2. J lost 1 base, V lost 5 bases, and 4 bases had no gene match. Per the germline V gene, CDR1 is ENHRY and CDR2 is SYGVKD. CDR3 size: 14 residues. CDR3 nucleotides: TGTGCCATCAGTCTACCGGGGGGGTCCTACGAGCAGTACTTC. Translating gives CAISLPGGSYEQYF.

The chain is built from TRBV6-6 and TRBJ2-3, with 8 bases lining up with TRBD2. Germline V gives CDR1 MNHNY, CDR2 SVGAGI (reference sequence). This CDR3 has 15 amino acids. V gave up 0 bases and J gave up 5 bases; unmatched junction bases: 4. CDR3 DNA sequence: TGTGCCAGCAGTTACTCGACTAGCGTAGAAGATACGCAGTATTTT. Protein product: CASSYSTSVEDTQYF.

CDR3 sequence reads: CAWSVQDFSSYEQYF. The CDR3 bases are TGTGCCTGGAGTGTACAAGACTTTAGCTCCTACGAGCAGTACTTC. This rearrangement joins TRBV30 to TRBJ2-7; D is uncertain. V lost 0 bases and J lost 0, with 12 bases in between. The CDR3 runs 15 residues. Looked up from germline, CDR1 is GTSNPN and CDR2 is SVGIG (reference sequence).

The V and J genes are TRBV15 and TRBJ2-6; 8 positions agree with TRBD1. Germline lookup yields CDR1 LNHNV and CDR2 YYDKDF (reference sequence). CDR3 length: 16 residues. After removal of 3 bases from V and 1 base from J, the junction contained 2 bases not matched to a gene. The CDR3 is CATSRDRASGANVLTF. As DNA, the CDR3 is TGTGCCACCAGCAGGGACAGGGCTTCTGGGGCCAACGTCCTGACTTTC.

V gene TRBV4-1 combines with J gene TRBJ2-1; 16 bases line up with TRBD2. Germline V gene sequence: CDR1 MGHRA, CDR2 YSYEKL. V dropped 5 bases and J dropped 8; count of bases not matched to a gene: 9. The CDR3 is made up of 17 amino acids. Here the CDR3 reads CASSYTGTSGGADEQFF. As DNA, the CDR3 is TGCGCCAGCAGCTACACCGGGACTAGCGGGGGGGCGGATGAGCAGTTCTTC.

The gene calls are TRBV13 and TRBJ1-1; D is perhaps TRBD1 (6 bases). The V end lost 2 bases, the J end lost 13 bases, and 14 bases lay between the germline ends. CDR1 PRHDT and CDR2 FYEKMQ come from the germline V gene (reference sequence). The CDR3 runs 12 residues. CDR3 bases: TGTGCCAGCAGCTTACCCCCAGGGGTCGGTTTCTTT. Its protein product is CASSLPPGVGFF. Full variable domain (remainder filled in from reference TRBV13 and TRBJ1-1): AAGVIQSPRHLIKEKRETATLKCYPIPRHDTVYWYQQGPGQDPQFLISFYEKMQSDKGSIPDRFSAQQFSDYHSELNMSSLELGDSALYFCASSLPPGVGFFGQGTRLTVV.

The CDR3 reads CASSPIPGQHVSYNEQFF. The DNA for the CDR3 is TGTGCCAGCAGCCCAATCCCCGGACAGCACGTCTCCTACAATGAGCAGTTCTTC. This rearrangement joins TRBV11-2 to TRBJ2-1; perhaps TRBD1 as D (6 bases). V was clipped by 5 bases and J by 0 bases, with 20 bases between them. Germline CDR1 is SGHAT and CDR2 is FQNNGV. This CDR3 region has 18 residues.

The chain couples TRBV30 to TRBJ1-2; D ambiguous. The V and J ends lost 0 bases and 7 bases respectively, with 9 bases between them. Germline assignment: CDR1 GTSNPN and CDR2 SVGIG (reference sequence). CDR3 size: 12 residues. This CDR3 reads CAWSVLGAGYTF. The CDR3 bases are TGTGCCTGGAGTGTACTCGGTGCTGGCTACACCTTC.

CDR3 sequence reads: CASSYQRYGYTF. The DNA of the CDR3 is TGTGCCAGCAGTTATCAGCGTTATGGCTACACCTTC. The gene calls are TRBV12-3 or TRBV12-4 and TRBJ1-2; no firm D call. The germline V and J ends were trimmed by 4 bases and 5 bases, with 8 bases remaining between them. The CDR3 contains 12 residues.

The rearrangement joins TRBV6-2 or TRBV6-3 to TRBJ1-1, with 7 bases identical to TRBD1. V shed 5 bases, J shed 0 bases, and the junction held 3 bases outside the gene matches. The CDR3 is 14 amino acids. The V gene's germline CDR1 is MNHEY and CDR2 SVGEGT. CDR3 coding DNA: TGTGCCAGCAGTAGACAGGGTATGAACACTGAAGCTTTCTTT. It is translated as CASSRQGMNTEAFF.

The rearrangement uses TRBV4-2 and TRBJ1-1; TRBD1 matches at 9 bases. This CDR3 has 15 amino acids. Germline CDR1 reads LGHNA; CDR2 reads YNFKEQ. V dropped 1 base and J dropped 1; count of bases not matched to a gene: 1. CDR3 in amino acids: CASSQGTGANTEAFF. The CDR3 DNA follows: TGTGCCAGCAGCCAAGGGACAGGGGCGAACACTGAAGCTTTCTTT.

This clone has only one observation. The chain uses TRBV9 and TRBJ2-1; possible D gene TRBD2, 5 bases. The CDR3 contains 15 residues. Germline values: CDR1 SGDLS, CDR2 YYNGEE. V lost 0 bases and J 5 bases, leaving 12 bases between the germline ends. CDR3 DNA: TGTGCCAGCAGCGTAGAAAGGAGGAGCCACAATGAGCAGTTCTTC. It yields the protein CASSVERRSHNEQFF.

The rearrangement uses TRBV5-1 and TRBJ2-3; no definite D call. CDR1 is SGHRS, CDR2 YFSETQ, per germline. The CDR3 is made up of 14 amino acids. The V and J ends lost 2 bases and 0 bases respectively, with 7 bases between them. CDR3 residues: CASSLLSSTDTQYF. The CDR3 coding sequence is TGCGCCAGCAGCTTACTGTCTAGCACAGATACGCAGTATTTT. The full variable domain, with the rest looked up from reference TRBV5-1 and TRBJ2-3, is KAGVTQTPRYLIKTRGQQVTLSCSPISGHRSVSWYQQTPGQGLQFLFEYFSETQRNKGNFPGRFSGRQFSNSRSEMNVSTLELGDSALYLCASSLLSSTDTQYFGPGTRLTVL.

The chain has TRBV14 and TRBJ1-4; no definite D call. The length of the CDR3 is 14 residues. Germline V CDR1 and CDR2: SGHDN, FVKESK. V was pared by 4 bases and J by 4 bases, with 10 bases between. The CDR3 region is CASSLTGDNEKLFF. In DNA, the CDR3 is TGTGCCAGCAGCCTGACGGGAGATAATGAAAAACTGTTTTTT.

The gene calls are TRBV19 and TRBJ1-1; the match to TRBD1 covers 7 bases. The CDR3 is made up of 13 amino acids. The V gene end was trimmed by 5 bases and the J gene end by 3 bases; junction bases not matched to a gene: 3. The germline V gene has CDR1 LNHDA and CDR2 SQIVND (reference sequence). In DNA form, the CDR3 reads TGTGCCAGTAGTCTTACAGGGGACACTGAAGCTTTCTTT. This codes for CASSLTGDTEAFF.

V usage is TRBV5-1 and J usage is TRBJ2-2, with D perhaps TRBD2 (5 bases). The CDR3 consists of 13 residues. Germline V gene lookup returns CDR1 SGHRS and CDR2 YFSETQ. The V end was cut by 7 bases, the J end by 5 bases, with 12 bases between. CDR3 in DNA: TGCGCCAGCGCTGAGGGTGGAACCGGGGAGCTGTTTTTT. Its protein is CASAEGGTGELFF. Looking up the rest from reference TRBV5-1 and TRBJ2-2 gives the full variable domain: KAGVTQTPRYLIKTRGQQVTLSCSPISGHRSVSWYQQTPGQGLQFLFEYFSETQRNKGNFPGRFSGRQFSNSRSEMNVSTLELGDSALYLCASAEGGTGELFFGEGSRLTVL.

This clone showed up just once. The chain has TRBV10-3 and TRBJ2-3, with D perhaps matching TRBD1 (6 bases). Germline V gene lookup returns CDR1 ENHRY and CDR2 SYGVKD. The V end lost 5 bases, the J end lost 1 base, and 10 bases lay between the germline ends. The CDR3 has 14 amino acids. CDR3 coding DNA: TGTGCCATCAGTCATGGGGGCGGCACAGATACGCAGTATTTT. Amino acids: CAISHGGGTDTQYF.

This chain links TRBV5-1 with TRBJ1-5; D gene unclear. V lost 0 bases, J lost 6 bases, and 10 bases lay in between. CDR1 and CDR2 from the germline V gene are SGHRS and YFSETQ. CDR3 length: 14 amino acids. The CDR3, as DNA: TGCGCCAGCAGCTTGGGGGGTTCGGGTCAGCCCCAGCATTTT. Translation gives CASSLGGSGQPQHF.

This chain connects TRBV5-1 to TRBJ1-1; maybe TRBD1 (6 bases). Germline V gene lookup returns CDR1 SGHRS and CDR2 YFSETQ. The ends were cut back, 7 bases at V and 1 base at J, with 23 bases in the middle. The CDR3 runs 17 residues. The CDR3 DNA reads as TGCGCCAGCGGCACCGTAGTCTCGGGGGGGCGGAACACTGAAGCTTTCTTT. This gives the protein CASGTVVSGGRNTEAFF.

The rearrangement uses TRBV6-5 and TRBJ1-5; TRBD1 matches 10 bases. CDR1 is MNHEY and CDR2 is SVGAGI in the germline V gene. Trimming cost V 6 bases and J 6 bases; bases outside gene matches: 8. This CDR3 has 15 amino acids. The CDR3, as DNA: TGTGCCAGCAGATTGACAGGGGGCTCTCTTCAGCCCCAGCATTTT. Translating it yields CASRLTGGSLQPQHF.

This chain connects TRBV3-1 (or the pseudogene TRBV3-2) to TRBJ1-4; weak D call: TRBD1 (6 bases). The CDR3 runs to 14 residues. V was shortened by 4 bases and J by 8 bases, with 14 bases between the two germline ends. The germline V gene has CDR1 LGHDT and CDR2 YNNKEL (reference sequence). The CDR3 protein is CASSRRGAGEKLFF. The CDR3 bases are TGTGCCAGCAGCCGCCGGGGGGCAGGGGAAAAACTGTTTTTT.

This clone was picked up one time. The gene calls are TRBV3-1 (or the pseudogene TRBV3-2) and TRBJ1-1; D uncertain. V was cut by 4 bases and J by 5 bases, with 5 bases left in between. CDR1 is LGHDT and CDR2 is YNNKEL in the germline V gene (reference sequence). The CDR3 has 11 amino acids. The CDR3 DNA reads TGTGCCAGCAGCCGGGGAACTGAAGCTTTCTTT. This translates into CASSRGTEAFF.

The chain combines TRBV11-2 with TRBJ1-1; D unclear. The CDR3 sequence is 13 residues long. Germline CDR1 and CDR2: SGHAT and FQNNGV. V was clipped by 5 bases and J by 6 bases, with 13 bases between them. CDR3 protein: CASSPEWKAEAFF. CDR3 in DNA: TGTGCCAGCAGCCCGGAATGGAAGGCTGAAGCTTTCTTT.

The genes are TRBV6-2 or TRBV6-3 and TRBJ1-2; perhaps TRBD1 as D (6 bases). This CDR3 is built from 13 residues. In germline, CDR1 is MNHEY, CDR2 SVGEGT. Trimming removed 6 bases at V and 7 bases at J, with 15 bases between. The CDR3 protein is CASSPRGGPGYTF. DNA of the CDR3: TGTGCCAGCAGCCCCAGAGGGGGTCCTGGCTACACCTTC.

The chain recombines TRBV11-2 with TRBJ1-1, with D unresolved. CDR3 length: 13 amino acids. Germline lookup yields CDR1 SGHAT and CDR2 FQNNGV. The V end was cut by 1 base, the J end by 1 base, with 4 bases between. DNA for the CDR3: TGTGCCAGCAGCTTAGTCCAGAACACTGAAGCTTTCTTT. Its protein product is CASSLVQNTEAFF.

This chain links TRBV18 with TRBJ2-7; TRBD1 aligns across 9 bases. The CDR3 runs 14 residues. The V segment lost 1 base and the J segment 5 bases; nucleotides outside the gene matches: 3. Germline V CDR1 and CDR2: KGHSH, LQKENI. The CDR3 protein is CASSPQQGAHEQYF. CDR3 DNA: TGTGCCAGCTCACCACAACAGGGGGCCCACGAGCAGTACTTC.

The gene calls are TRBV3-1 (or the pseudogene TRBV3-2) and TRBJ1-2; 8 bases align to TRBD1. The germline V gene encodes CDR1 LGHDT and CDR2 YNNKEL (reference sequence). The CDR3 has 15 residues. With V trimmed by 2 bases and J by 3 bases, 5 bases remained unmatched. CDR3 sequence: CASSQNRDRHYGYTF. CDR3 DNA: TGTGCCAGCAGCCAAAACCGGGACAGGCACTATGGCTACACCTTC.